The 9 T cell receptor beta chains listed next were all sequenced from one sample in a study of cytomegalovirus exposure and HLA in healthy donors. Method: immunoSEQ multiplex PCR; TCRdb's copy keeps in-frame clones and lacks some. The data contain 130,000 or so clones, roughly 90% of them singletons. What was sequenced was PBMCs. The origin of the receptors is a young man in good health and CMV-seronegative.

For this clone: The same CDR3 can be traced to other DNA sequences in this sample. The chain links TRBV18 to TRBJ2-5, with D possibly TRBD1 on 5 matching bases. CDR3 size: 14 residues. V lost 3 bases and J lost 2, with 10 bases in between. Germline assignment: CDR1 KGHSH and CDR2 LQKENI. The CDR3 reads CASSPPGQQETQYF. CDR3 DNA: TGTGCCAGCTCACCTCCAGGGCAACAAGAGACCCAGTACTTC.

This clone appeared once. The chain couples TRBV29-1 to TRBJ2-7; 9 bases line up with TRBD1. This CDR3 has 13 residues. Germline lookup yields CDR1 SQVTM and CDR2 ANQGSEA. V was clipped by 4 bases and J by 2 bases; unmatched bases: 3. DNA for the CDR3: TGCAGCGTTGTCGACAGGGGGGCCTACGAGCAGTACTTC. It specifies CSVVDRGAYEQYF.

The chain carries TRBV11-1 and TRBJ1-3, with D unclear. The ends were cut back, 3 bases at V and 1 base at J, with 10 bases in the middle. Looked up from germline, CDR1 is SGHAT and CDR2 is FQDESV (reference sequence). The CDR3 runs to 15 residues. CDR3 sequence reads: CASSFRQASGNTIYF. CDR3 nucleotide sequence: TGTGCCAGCAGCTTCAGACAAGCATCTGGAAACACCATATATTTT.

J is TRBJ1-1 and V is TRBV20-1, with D unclear. Germline CDR1 reads DFQATT; CDR2 reads SNEGSKA (reference sequence). V was clipped by 6 bases and J by 8 bases, with 13 bases between them. The length of the CDR3 is 11 residues. The CDR3 DNA reads TGCAGTGCCAACGCGGGTAGGGAAGCTTTCTTT. This encodes CSANAGREAFF.

CDR3 DNA sequence: TGTGCCAGCAGCCGGGGGTCCCATAACACTGAAGCTTTCTTT. This sequence encodes CASSRGSHNTEAFF. V gene TRBV7-2 combines with J gene TRBJ1-1; weak D call: TRBD1 (5 bases). CDR1 is SGHTA, CDR2 FQGNSA, per germline. The CDR3 is 14 amino acids. With 5 bases removed from V and 2 bases from J, the gap between germline ends came to 12 bases.

This clone was observed a single time. The chain carries TRBV15 and TRBJ2-7, with TRBD1 as a possible D gene (5 bases). This CDR3 is built from 15 residues. V lost 0 bases and J 2 bases, leaving 11 bases between the germline ends. Germline V gene lookup returns CDR1 LNHNV and CDR2 YYDKDF (reference sequence). The CDR3 loop reads CATSREAQEPYEQYF. Here the CDR3 DNA reads TGTGCCACCAGCAGAGAAGCACAGGAGCCCTACGAGCAGTACTTC.

The genes are TRBV7-9 and TRBJ1-2; D may be TRBD1 (5 bases). Trimming took off 1 base at V and 4 bases at J, with 7 bases between the two ends. Looked up from germline, CDR1 is SEHNR and CDR2 is FQNEAQ (reference sequence). CDR3 length: 13 residues. CDR3 in amino acids: CASSLEGVYGYTF. The CDR3 region has the DNA TGTGCCAGCAGCTTAGAAGGGGTCTATGGCTACACCTTC.

There are a few counts of this clone. The genes are TRBV2 and TRBJ2-7, with TRBD1 matching 11 bases. The V segment lost 10 bases and the J segment 3 bases; nucleotides outside the gene matches: 14. CDR1 and CDR2 from the germline V gene are SNHLY and FYNNEI. There are 16 residues in the CDR3. The CDR3 reads CATRTGGGSSLYEQYF. Here the CDR3 DNA reads TGTGCCACCCGGACAGGGGGCGGTTCATCCCTCTACGAGCAGTACTTC.

The chain is built from TRBV6-6 and TRBJ2-4; D perhaps matches TRBD1 (6 bases). Per germline, CDR1 MNHNY and CDR2 SVGAGI (reference sequence). The CDR3 consists of 13 residues. Trimming pared 6 bases from V and 10 bases from J, leaving 16 bases between. CDR3 region: CASSDPGVRIQYF. The CDR3 DNA reads TGTGCCAGCAGCGACCCAGGGGTGCGGATTCAGTACTTC.